Listed below are T cell receptor beta chains from one sample, sequenced in a study of response to subunit inactivated influenza vaccine. Using its own MiXCR run on the RT-PCR reads, TCRdb lists one record per CDR3 protein. The table includes about 170,000 distinct CDR3 sequences, less than 15% detected once. A further study also used this sample, focusing on T cells expressing NK-cell markers.

Sequencing was performed on CD8+ T cells sorted from PBMCs, taken about 12 days after vaccination. These receptors were taken from a man in his fifties or sixties who received an inactivated influenza vaccine. Both conserved end residues are trimmed from each CDR3. Fields, in order: D gene, V gene, CDR3 protein. The D gene is left open where the match is weak.

>.|TRBV6-2/TRBV6-3
ASSYFRTTGELF
>TRBD2|TRBV7-2
ASSFIAGEQY
>TRBD1|TRBV12-3/TRBV12-4
ASSLTGVYTGELF
>.|TRBV4-1
ASSQVGENTEAF
>TRBD1|TRBV6-5
ASSYGGQSYEQY
>TRBD1|TRBV20-1
SDRQGGQETQY
>TRBD2|TRBV5-6
ASSSGGGGPDQETQY
>TRBD1|TRBV2
ASSTTRDRGYEKLF
>TRBD2|TRBV6-1
ASKAGWYTGELF
>.|TRBV7-3
ASSLNGGVRGTGELF
>.|TRBV7-9
ASSPRPITYEQF
>.|TRBV20-1
SANSLQDYEQY
>.|TRBV20-1
SATVRRGRWDTQY
>.|TRBV30
AWGQSYEQY
>TRBD1|TRBV12-3/TRBV12-4
ASTTRDRDALGQPQH
>.|TRBV7-9
ASNPFGTNYGYT
>TRBD2|TRBV12-3/TRBV12-4
ASGGGNTGELF
>.|TRBV7-9
ASSLDTFSVYGYT
>.|TRBV5-6
ASSLAAGDSLYGYT
>TRBD2|TRBV20-1
SARPSSGLSYEQY
>.|TRBV4-1
ASSQPGAKDTQY
>TRBD1|TRBV18
ASSPFTRQGGFIAKNIQY
>.|TRBV29-1
SGGGGSSYNEQF
>.|TRBV9
ASSVGWGLNEQY